The 5 T cell receptor beta chains below come from one sample, sequenced in a study of T cell changes during pregnancy in multiple sclerosis. Only in-frame clones appear in the TCRdb table, and some are missing; sequencing was by immunoSEQ multiplex PCR. The repertoire holds around 69,000 clones, with roughly 91% as singletons. This specimen consisted of CD8+ T cells from peripheral blood mononuclear cells, obtained before pregnancy. The receptors were sampled from a female donor with multiple sclerosis, enrolled in a pregnancy study.

The gene calls are TRBV6-5 and TRBJ2-7; the match to TRBD2 covers 9 bases. Trimming at V came to 8 bases and at J to 7 bases, leaving 15 bases not matched to a gene. The CDR3 runs to 15 residues. Germline V lookup: CDR1 MNHEY, CDR2 SVGAGI. CDR3 in DNA: TGTGCCAGCTCCCAAGCGGGGGGTACCTTCGAGGAGCAGTACTTC. Translation: CASSQAGGTFEEQYF.

This clone was observed a single time. This chain links TRBV5-4 with TRBJ2-1; TRBD2 matches at 8 bases. Germline CDR1 is SGHNT and CDR2 is YYREEE (reference sequence). The CDR3 consists of 14 residues. Written as DNA, the CDR3 is TGTGCTACAAAGCGGGGGAACCGCTACAATGAGCAGTTCTTC. Translating gives CATKRGNRYNEQFF. The whole variable domain, remainder taken from reference TRBV5-4 and TRBJ2-1, is ETGVTQSPTHLIKTRGQQVTLRCSSQSGHNTVSWYQQALGQGPQFIFQYYREEENGRGNFPPRFSGLQFPNYSSELNVNALELDDSALYLCATKRGNRYNEQFFGPGTRLTVL.

J is TRBJ2-3 and V is TRBV5-4, with 7 nucleotides matching TRBD2. V lost 7 bases to trimming and J lost 6 bases; unmatched junction nucleotides: 2. CDR3 size: 11 residues. Germline lookup yields CDR1 SGHNT and CDR2 YYREEE (reference sequence). CDR3 residues: CASWEGDTQYF. For the CDR3, the DNA is TGTGCCAGCTGGGAGGGGGATACGCAGTATTTT. The full variable domain, its missing parts supplied by reference TRBV5-4 and TRBJ2-3, is ETGVTQSPTHLIKTRGQQVTLRCSSQSGHNTVSWYQQALGQGPQFIFQYYREEENGRGNFPPRFSGLQFPNYSSELNVNALELDDSALYLCASWEGDTQYFGPGTRLTVL.

There are a few counts of this clone. The rearrangement uses TRBV7-6 and TRBJ1-2; TRBD1 agrees at 12 bases. V was clipped by 4 bases and J by 2 bases; unmatched bases: 5. Germline V gene sequence: CDR1 SGHVS, CDR2 FNYEAQ. CDR3 size: 16 residues. The CDR3 region has the DNA TGTGCCAGCAGCTCGGGACAGGGGGCCGGGAACTATGGCTACACCTTC. This gives the protein CASSSGQGAGNYGYTF.

J is TRBJ2-3 and V is TRBV6-4; possibly TRBD2 for D (6 bases). The CDR3 covers 15 residues. CDR1 is MRHNA and CDR2 is SNTAGT in the germline V gene. V lost 2 bases to trimming and J lost 4 bases, with 13 bases between them. The CDR3 DNA follows: TGTGCCAGCAGTGACATCGGGGGAACTTCAGATACGCAGTATTTT. Translated: CASSDIGGTSDTQYF.